These T cell receptor beta chains were read from a single sample in a study of blood T cell repertoires in COVID-19. Some clones are missing from TCRdb's copy, which holds only in-frame ones; the method was immunoSEQ multiplex PCR. The table includes 310,000 or so clones, around 89% detected once. Input material: peripheral blood. These receptors came from a woman aged 45-59 years with active or convalescent COVID-19. Each CDR3 is given with its conserved first and last residue. The order of the fields is J gene, D gene, clone size, V gene, CDR3 DNA, CDR3 protein. The D gene is left open where the match is weak. Rows give clone size only sometimes, using once, few, many, or a class for an expanded clone.

>TRBJ1-3|.|.|TRBV20-1
TGCAGTGCTAGTGACCCCCGAGGGGGAAACACCATATATTTT
CSASDPRGGNTIYF
>TRBJ1-6|.|.|TRBV10-3
TGTGCCGCAGAGAGGGGGGGAAGCGGTTCACCCCTCCACTTT
CAAERGGSGSPLHF
>TRBJ2-3|.|.|TRBV9
TGTGCCAGCAGCGACCGGGACTCAAAGACAGATACGCAGTATTTT
CASSDRDSKTDTQYF
>TRBJ1-1|.|once|TRBV3-1/TRBV3-2
TGTGCCAGCAGCCAAGGTGGCGGTCGGACTGAAGCTTTCTTT
CASSQGGGRTEAFF
>TRBJ1-1|.|once|TRBV9
TGTGCCAGCAGCGTAGAAGGGGTGGCGAACACTGAAGCTTTCTTT
CASSVEGVANTEAFF
>TRBJ2-5|TRBD1|.|TRBV2
TGTGCCAGCAGTGGCGTACAGGGGGTATCAGAGACTCAGTACTTC
CASSGVQGVSETQYF
>TRBJ1-1|.|once|TRBV29-1
TGCAGCGTTGACCTCGTTGGGCTGAACACTGAAGCTTTCTTT
CSVDLVGLNTEAFF
>TRBJ1-6|TRBD1|.|TRBV18
TGTGCCAGCTCACCCACGAGGGGACAGGGGATTTCCTCCTATAATTCACCCCTCCACTTT
CASSPTRGQGISSYNSPLHF
>TRBJ1-1|.|.|TRBV25-1
TGTGCCAGCAGTGAATATCTCGGTTTAGCTTTCTTT
CASSEYLGLAFF
>TRBJ1-1|.|.|TRBV5-1
TGCGCCAGCAGCTTGGATACCCAGGCCCCTGAAGCTTTCTTT
CASSLDTQAPEAFF
>TRBJ1-2|.|.|TRBV5-1
TGCGCCAGCGGACCAGTGCAGACTACGGACTATGGCTACACCTTC
CASGPVQTTDYGYTF
>TRBJ1-2|.|.|TRBV5-4
TGTGCCAGCAGCTTGGGGGGAGACTACACCTTC
CASSLGGDYTF